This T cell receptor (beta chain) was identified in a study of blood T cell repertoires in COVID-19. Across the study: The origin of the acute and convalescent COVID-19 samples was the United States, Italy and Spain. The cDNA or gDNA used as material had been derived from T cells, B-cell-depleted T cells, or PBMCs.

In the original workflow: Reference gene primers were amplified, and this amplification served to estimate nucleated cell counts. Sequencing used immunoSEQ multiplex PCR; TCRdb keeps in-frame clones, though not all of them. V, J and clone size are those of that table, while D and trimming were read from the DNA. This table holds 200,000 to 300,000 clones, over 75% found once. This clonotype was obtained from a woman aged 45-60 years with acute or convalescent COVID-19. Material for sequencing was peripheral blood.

The chain's CDR3 is CASSEGGGTGIDEQYF. CDR3 bases: TGTGCCAGCAGCGAAGGGGGAGGGACAGGGATCGACGAGCAGTACTTC. The V and J genes are TRBV9 and TRBJ2-7; 9 bases align to TRBD1. Germline lookup yields CDR1 SGDLS and CDR2 YYNGEE. The CDR3 totals 16 residues. The V and J ends lost 3 bases and 5 bases, in that order; junction bases with no gene match: 12.